This TCR beta chain was documented in a study of early stage breast cancer tumors. The CDR3 extends over 14 amino acids. Germline CDR1 is GTSNPN and CDR2 is SVGIG (reference sequence). J was trimmed by 0 bases and V by 8 bases; bases with no gene match: 7. Notes on the study in general: Blood repertoires resembled normal breast more than tumor. Compared with adjacent normal breast, tumors showed around 2.5-fold denser, more clonal T cells.

Turning to this clone: What it binds is not known.

The repertoire was sequenced with immunoSEQ multiplex PCR; TCRdb's copy has only in-frame clones and lacks some. This sample yields tens of thousands of clones, of which around four fifths are seen a single time; 9% to 9.5% belongs to the top ten. The chain combines TRBV30 with TRBJ2-1, with 7 bases fitting TRBD1. Sample: blood. The clonotype originates from a person aged 45-60 years with breast cancer. The CDR3 nucleotides are TGTGCCGGGAATTACAGGGGCTCCTACAATGAGCAGTTCTTC. Translated, it gives CAGNYRGSYNEQFF.